Sequencing of this T cell receptor (beta chain) was carried out in a study of T cells after yellow fever vaccination. The sample holds a few counts of this clonotype. Its antigen remains unidentified. TCRdb processed the 5' RACE reads anew with MiXCR; each CDR3 protein has one entry. The sample holds just under 600,000 distinct CDR3 sequences, roughly 13% seen once. Notes on the study in general: The study found a weaker secondary response that peaked faster, day 5 versus 15.

The TCR was taken from a man aged 25 to 40 who received the YFV17D yellow fever vaccine. Here the sequenced sample was PBMCs, taken on the day of the yellow fever booster vaccination.

The CDR3 bases are TGCAGCGTTTTAGGGGGAAACATTCAGTACTTC. It encodes CSVLGGNIQYF. The chain links TRBV29-1 to TRBJ2-4; perhaps TRBD1 as D (6 bases). The CDR3 is 11 residues long. V was clipped by 5 bases and J by 6 bases, with 8 bases between them. Germline-derived CDR1 and CDR2 are SQVTM and ANQGSEA.